The rows below give T cell receptor beta chains drawn from one sample of a study of blood T cell repertoires in COVID-19. TCRdb's copy holds only in-frame clones and misses some; the assay was immunoSEQ multiplex PCR. The sample holds 65,000 or so clones, 65% to 85% seen once. What was sequenced was peripheral blood. Receptors were obtained from a man aged 25 to 40 with COVID-19, enrolled during active disease. Both conserved end residues are part of each CDR3. D genes are given only for firm matches. Not all rows give a size; the values are once, few, many and, for expanded clones, a class.

size	V	D	J	DNA	CDR3
once	TRBV6-6	TRBD1	TRBJ2-1	TGTGCCAGCAGTCGACAGGGGTCAAGCTCCTACAATGAGCAGTTCTTC	CASSRQGSSSYNEQFF
-	TRBV2	-	TRBJ1-5	TGTGCCAGCAGCCAAGAGCATAGCAATCAGCCCCAGCATTTT	CASSQEHSNQPQHF
-	TRBV5-1	-	TRBJ1-1	TGCGCCAGCAGCCTGGAGCCCAACACTGAAGCTTTCTTT	CASSLEPNTEAFF
once	TRBV19	-	TRBJ1-5	TGTGCCAGTACTACTAGTTTCGGCAATCAGCCCCAGCATTTT	CASTTSFGNQPQHF
-	TRBV6-2/TRBV6-3	TRBD2	TRBJ2-1	TGTGCCAGCAGTTACCGGGTGATGAGCGGGAGGATGAATGAGCAGTTCTTC	CASSYRVMSGRMNEQFF
-	TRBV2	-	TRBJ1-1	TGTGCCAGCAGTGAAAACGGTCCGAACACTGAAGCTTTCTTT	CASSENGPNTEAFF
once	TRBV4-3	-	TRBJ1-1	TGCGCCAGCAGCCAAGAGGAACGGAGCCCAGCTTTCTTT	CASSQEERSPAFF
-	TRBV5-1	TRBD2	TRBJ2-5	TGCGCCAGCAGCTCCCGGGAGGGAGAGACCCAGTACTTC	CASSSREGETQYF
-	TRBV28	-	TRBJ2-5	TGTGCCAGCAGTCCCCGTGAGGCGGGAGAGACCCAGTACTTC	CASSPREAGETQYF
-	TRBV5-5	TRBD2	TRBJ2-7	TGTGCCAGCAGCTTGGGACTAGCCCTTAGCTCCTACGAGCAGTACTTC	CASSLGLALSSYEQYF
-	TRBV5-8	TRBD2	TRBJ2-7	TGTGCCAGCAGCTTGCAGTCAGCGGGAGATAGATACGAGCAGTACTTC	CASSLQSAGDRYEQYF
-	TRBV11-2	-	TRBJ2-1	TGTGCCAGCAGCTTAGACCAGGGGATGATGCAGTTCTTC	CASSLDQGMMQFF